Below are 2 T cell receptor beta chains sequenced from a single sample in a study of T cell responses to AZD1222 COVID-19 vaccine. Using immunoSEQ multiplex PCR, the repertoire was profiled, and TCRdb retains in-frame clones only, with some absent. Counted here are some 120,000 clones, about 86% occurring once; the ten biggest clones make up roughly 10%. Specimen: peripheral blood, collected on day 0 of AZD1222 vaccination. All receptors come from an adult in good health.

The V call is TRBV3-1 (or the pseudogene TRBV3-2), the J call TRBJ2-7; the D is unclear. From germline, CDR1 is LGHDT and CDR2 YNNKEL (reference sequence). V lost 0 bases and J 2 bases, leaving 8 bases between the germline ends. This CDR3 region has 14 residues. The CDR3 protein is CASSQDLTAYEQYF. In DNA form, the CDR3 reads TGTGCCAGCAGCCAAGACCTGACGGCCTACGAGCAGTACTTC.

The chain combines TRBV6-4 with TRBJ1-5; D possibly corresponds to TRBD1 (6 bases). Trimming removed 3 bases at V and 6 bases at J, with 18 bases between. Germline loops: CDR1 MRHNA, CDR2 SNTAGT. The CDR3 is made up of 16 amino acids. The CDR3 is CASSELREGVSQPQHF. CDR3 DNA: TGTGCCAGCAGTGAGCTCAGGGAGGGGGTAAGTCAGCCCCAGCATTTT.